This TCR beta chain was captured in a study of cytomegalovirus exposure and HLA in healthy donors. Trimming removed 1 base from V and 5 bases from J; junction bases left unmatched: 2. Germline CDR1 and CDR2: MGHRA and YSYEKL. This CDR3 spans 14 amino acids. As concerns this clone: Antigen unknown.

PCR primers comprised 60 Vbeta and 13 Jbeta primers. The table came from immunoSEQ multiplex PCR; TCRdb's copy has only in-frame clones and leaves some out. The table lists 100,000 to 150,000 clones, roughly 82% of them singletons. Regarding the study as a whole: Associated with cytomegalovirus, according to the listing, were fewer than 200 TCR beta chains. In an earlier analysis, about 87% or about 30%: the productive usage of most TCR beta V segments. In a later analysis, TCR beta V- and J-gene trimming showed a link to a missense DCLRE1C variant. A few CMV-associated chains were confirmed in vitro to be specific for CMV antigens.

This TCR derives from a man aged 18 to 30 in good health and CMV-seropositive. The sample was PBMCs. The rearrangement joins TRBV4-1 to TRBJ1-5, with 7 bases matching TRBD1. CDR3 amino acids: CASSQGQGDQPQHF. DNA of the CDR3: TGCGCCAGCAGCCAAGGACAGGGTGATCAGCCCCAGCATTTT.